One sample yielded the 12 T cell receptor beta chains listed below, sequenced in a study of human T cells and chemical hapten exposure. MiXCR, applied by TCRdb to the RACE reads, yields one record per CDR3 protein. The repertoire holds about 78,000 distinct CDR3 sequences, with roughly 8.5% as singletons. The time point denotes: patch test 2, 6 weeks after DPC sensitization. Stated treatment: therapeutic diphenylcyclopropenone sensitization with weekly scalp DPC. The sequenced sample was whole blood, obtained in connection with sensitization to the hapten diphenylcyclopropenone (DPC). The receptor source for this set is a woman between 50 and 59 years old with alopecia areata. Some clones in this sample may be carry-over from other donors' samples.

This clonotype came up many times. The gene calls are TRBV9 and TRBJ1-6; 7 positions agree with TRBD1. This CDR3 has 14 residues. V shed 3 bases and J 7 bases; nucleotides not matched to a gene: 4. Germline V gene lookup returns CDR1 SGDLS and CDR2 YYNGEE. CDR3 amino acids: CASSGQGVNSPLHF. The CDR3, as DNA: TGTGCCAGCAGCGGGCAGGGGGTGAATTCACCCCTCCACTTT.

This clonotype was recorded many times. The gene calls are TRBV9 and TRBJ1-1; D gene unclear. V shed 0 bases and J shed 7 bases, with 13 bases lying between them. This CDR3 has 14 residues. Germline assignment: CDR1 SGDLS and CDR2 YYNGEE. DNA for the CDR3: TGTGCCAGCAGCGTAGTTACGGGGAGAGGTGAAGCTTTCTTT. As protein: CASSVVTGRGEAFF.

This clonotype was detected ten times or more. The chain uses TRBV10-3 and TRBJ2-2; D may be TRBD1 or TRBD2 (5 bases each). CDR1 ENHRY and CDR2 SYGVKD come from the germline V gene. V lost 0 bases to trimming and J lost 1 base, with 6 bases between them. The CDR3 spans 15 residues. CDR3 protein: CAISESRGNTGELFF. In nucleotides, the CDR3 is TGTGCCATCAGTGAGTCGAGGGGGAACACCGGGGAGCTGTTTTTT.

The chain recombines TRBV12-3 or TRBV12-4 with TRBJ2-7, with 8 bases lining up with TRBD1. V dropped 5 bases and J dropped 6; count of bases not matched to a gene: 3. The length of the CDR3 is 12 residues. CDR3 sequence reads: CASSIDRGEQYF. The CDR3 coding sequence is TGTGCCAGCAGTATCGACAGGGGCGAGCAGTACTTC.

At least ten counts were recorded for this clonotype. This chain uses TRBV27 with TRBJ2-6; TRBD2 matches at 7 bases. Losses at the gene ends were 9 bases for V and 0 bases for J; bases not matched to a gene: 5. Germline CDR1 and CDR2: MNHEY and SMNVEV (reference sequence). The CDR3 spans 15 residues. The CDR3 DNA is TGTGCCAGTAACCCGGGGGGCTCTGGGGCCAACGTCCTGACTTTC. This codes for CASNPGGSGANVLTF.

A few counts support this clonotype. The rearrangement links TRBV19 to TRBJ1-5, with D unclear. The V and J ends lost 4 bases and 5 bases respectively, with 9 bases between them. This CDR3 spans 13 amino acids. In germline, CDR1 is LNHDA, CDR2 SQIVND (reference sequence). This chain's CDR3 is CASSRGGDQPQHF. The CDR3 DNA reads as TGTGCCAGTAGTAGAGGCGGGGATCAGCCCCAGCATTTT.

This clonotype was found many times. The V gene is TRBV7-2, the J gene TRBJ1-6, with TRBD1 matching 7 bases. The CDR3 has 13 amino acids. Germline V CDR1 and CDR2: SGHTA, FQGNSA. V lost 3 bases, J lost 7 bases, and 0 bases stayed unmatched. CDR3 nucleotide sequence: TGTGCCAGCAGCTTGGACAGGAATTCACCCCTCCACTTT. The encoded protein is CASSLDRNSPLHF.

This clonotype came up many times. This rearrangement joins TRBV20-1 to TRBJ2-5, with a possible D match to TRBD2 (5 bases). The CDR3 is 16 amino acids. Germline loops: CDR1 DFQATT, CDR2 SNEGSKA (reference sequence). V lost 1 base to trimming and J lost 1 base, with 16 bases between them. The CDR3 loop is CSARGRQWHPQETQYF. As DNA, the CDR3 is TGCAGTGCTAGAGGGAGGCAGTGGCACCCCCAAGAGACCCAGTACTTC.

This clonotype was picked up a small number of times. The CDR3 is CASSLGLATGELFF. The CDR3 DNA is TGTGCCAGCAGCTTGGGGCTAGCCACCGGGGAGCTGTTTTTT. This chain joins TRBV5-5 and TRBJ2-2; maybe TRBD2 (5 bases). CDR1 is SGHKS and CDR2 is YYEKEE in the germline V gene (reference sequence). CDR3 length: 14 amino acids. V was pared by 0 bases and J by 4 bases, with 7 bases between.

The chain is built from TRBV27 and TRBJ2-2; D tentatively reads TRBD1 or TRBD2 (5 bases each). The V gene's germline CDR1 is MNHEY and CDR2 SMNVEV (reference sequence). Trimming pared 2 bases from V and 6 bases from J, leaving 10 bases between. This CDR3 is 14 amino acids long. The CDR3 sequence: CASSLILGAGELFF. The CDR3 DNA sequence: TGTGCCAGCAGTTTAATTCTGGGGGCCGGGGAGCTGTTTTTT.

This clonotype has just a few counts. This chain uses TRBV6-5 with TRBJ2-7; 7 bases map to TRBD1. Per the germline V gene, CDR1 is MNHEY and CDR2 is SVGAGI. CDR3 length: 15 residues. Germline trimming cut 4 bases from V and 0 bases from J; bases unmatched to any gene: 6. The CDR3 region is CASSFAQGSSYEQYF. As DNA, the CDR3 is TGTGCCAGCAGTTTCGCACAGGGGAGCTCCTACGAGCAGTACTTC.

This clonotype has ten or more counts. The V gene is TRBV19, the J gene TRBJ2-7; D unresolved. Trimming took off 6 bases at V and 5 bases at J, with 2 bases between the two ends. The CDR3 contains 9 residues. Germline CDR1 reads LNHDA; CDR2 reads SQIVND (reference sequence). The CDR3 coding sequence is TGTGCCAGTAGAGACGAGCAGTACTTC. This sequence encodes CASRDEQYF.